The following is a T cell receptor (beta chain) sequence with its context. The antigen is not known. The CDR3 end is not reached by the read, which stops 3 residues before it; the germline J gene fills it in. This sample is drawn from a study of T cells in women clearing cervical HPV infection. Study results and caveats: Unknown T-cell numbers per sample may underlie the richness differences.

TCRdb's copy holds only in-frame clones and misses some; the assay was immunoSEQ multiplex PCR. The sample holds 7,500 to 9,500 clones. The V gene's germline CDR1 is LNHDA and CDR2 SQIVND (reference sequence). CDR3 length: 16 residues. The sequence was obtained from a woman aged 18 to 69 with a cervical HPV16 infection that either progressed to CIN3+ or cleared (not recorded which). This sequence joins TRBV19 and TRBJ2-2; TRBD1 agrees at 7 bases. The sequenced sample was blood buffy coat. CDR3: CASRGQSIGEEEKLFF. CDR3 bases read: TGTGCCAGTAGGGGACAGTCGATTGGCGAAGAGGAAAAG.